This T cell receptor beta chain was identified during a study of shared clonotypes between healthy human individuals (dated by TCRdb to the early 2020s). About the investigation overall: A few men and a couple of women, aged 18 to 49 years, made up the cohort. Per donor, three plates each were used for CD4 naive and CD4 memory, two for CD8 naive, and one for CD8 memory. To estimate repertoire size and how much clonotype sharing occurs between individuals, the study deeply sequenced the blood TCR repertoires of about five healthy adults. To increase sequencing depth and limit assay-specific biases, different laboratories used diverse techniques to prepare libraries and sequence TCR repertoires. Each donor's leukapheresis produced roughly between roughly 0.94 and 9.5 billion PBMCs. General findings and caveats noted by the study authors: Compared with non-shared clonotypes, clonotypes shared by all four sorted-subset donors had higher generation probabilities. Because the study included a small number of donors, the genetic and exposure-history diversity represented was limited. Even with the large sequencing depth, rarefaction of the sorted-subset datasets indicated that sequencing was incomplete. Sampling was restricted to blood, and TCR repertoires in tissues likely differ from the TCR repertoires found in blood. About 4.5% of naive CD4, 3.5% of naive CD8, 2% to 2.5% of memory CD4, and about 0.4% of memory CD8 clonotypes were shared across several donors. Estimated clonotype richness was generally larger for naive than for memory subsets. Based on pairwise subsampling, the degree of clonotype sharing among donors was expected to be affected by sequencing depth.

According to the germline V gene, CDR1 reads MDHEN and CDR2 reads SYDVKM. The cysteine opens and the phenylalanine closes a CDR3 of 13 amino acids. The sequence is cut down to CDR3 DNA, 39 bases in frame from base 1. V loses 7 bases, J loses 1 base, and the germline ends lie 8 bases apart. Donors were healthy HIV-negative adults with no recently reported acute infections or vaccinations. All donors were Caucasian adults living in Nashville, Tennessee, USA. CD4+ T cells were enriched by magnetic negative selection, after which naive cells were positively selected on CD45RA and the negative fraction was taken as the memory subset. Blood was obtained by leukapheresis, after which PBMCs were separated by Ficoll-Histopaque density gradient centrifugation and cryopreserved in liquid nitrogen vapor phase. Analytical flow cytometry was used to check the purity and quantity of each magnetically sorted T cell population. Each sorted fraction had its genomic DNA isolated and then quantified by UV absorbance on a Nanodrop 2000c.

Concerning this clone: This receptor's antigen is unknown. Base qualities are not provided; no much larger clone lies one nucleotide away.

Using the deep immunoSEQ assay, TCR CDR3 regions were amplified from genomic DNA by multiplex PCR. Extracted genomic DNA from each cell subset was spread evenly across all wells of several immunoSEQ 96-well plates, with each plate serving as a replicate. Each replicate PCR for sorted subsets received about 200 ng genomic DNA, equal to roughly 29,000 T cell genomes. Purified libraries were quantified with a Qubit 3.0 fluorometer, sized on a Bioanalyzer 2100, and re-quantified with the KAPA Library Quantification kit. Every immunoSEQ 96-well plate was sequenced on a dedicated single-read 150-cycle Illumina NextSeq 550 flow cell. As for how the authors treated the data: The immunoSEQ output contained only junctional sequences without quality scores, so filtering could not match that applied to full-length reads. To assign V/J genes and CDR3, sequences were annotated against IMGT germline references using PyIR, a Python wrapper for IgBLAST v1.9. Reads were filtered out if the reads had weak V/J assignments (E-value above 1e-6), no CDR3, stop codons, out-of-frame junctions, or ambiguous translated residues. V3J clonotypes were defined as sequences sharing an identical inferred V gene, J gene, and CDR3 amino acid sequence. Percentage overlap between repertoires was calculated by dividing the number of shared unique clonotypes by the size of the smaller repertoire. Richness of each repertoire was evaluated using RTK rarefaction, the Chao1 estimator, and Recon v2.1 estimates of unobserved clonotypes. OLGA was used to compute generation probabilities for all TCRbeta clonotypes that the gDNA method yielded from several donors. Drawn from immuneACCESS, this table holds only the in-frame rearrangements with V and J called that TCRdb kept. Clones are partly lost; checked studies trace under half to an unresolved V gene and leave the rest unexplained. The D gene and trimming were derived from the DNA, and the V and J assignments and clone size from that table. This sample lists millions of clones; roughly 94% were detected once. The ten top clones hold more than 0.1% of the sample.

Here the chain combines TRBV28 and TRBJ1-5; there is no confident call for the D gene. The receptor was derived from a young man in good health. The sequenced sample consisted of naive CD4+ T cells sorted from blood. Interpreted using the paper, the cell subset or site label stands for: CD45RA+ positively selected. The DNA is TGTGCCAGCAAGGGAGGGAGCAATCAGCCCCAGCATTTT. This is translated as CASKGGSNQPQHF. Extended through the reference TRBV28 and TRBJ1-5 proteins, this CDR3 yields the full variable domain: DVKVTQSSRYLVKRTGEKVFLECVQDMDHENMFWYRQDPGLGLRLIYFSYDVKMKEKGDIPEGYSVSREKKERFSLILESASTNQTSMYLCASKGGSNQPQHFGDGTRLSIL.